This TCR beta chain was identified during a study of tumor-infiltrating lymphocytes in primary liver carcinoma. Study-level information: Those enrolled were patients of both sexes, who were aged 30 to 69 years. Broader study findings: Overlap between tumor regions exceeded overlap of tumor with adjacent tissue or blood. With p = 0.039, the top-250-clone fraction in tumors significantly exceeded that in blood.

Germline DNA was also extracted, and blood RNA derived from unsorted whole blood. Approximately 4.3 milliliters of peripheral blood were drawn preoperatively. This clonotype was found a few times. What it binds is not known. It may be a read error: a sequence one base away is much more abundant. Per germline, CDR1 MNHNS and CDR2 SASEGT. V was trimmed by 0 bases and J by 4 bases, leaving 10 bases between them. The CDR3 spans 15 residues. TCR beta cDNA was reverse-transcribed from around 0.55 ug of total RNA. The reaction used a constant-region primer and ProtoScript II reverse transcriptase. Modified slightly, ARM-PCR produced TCR beta libraries over three nested multiplex PCR rounds. Rounds one and two of PCR, each of 10 cycles, were primed with TRBV1-TRBV30 forward primers and a C-beta reverse primer. TCRdb itself ran the multiplex PCR reads through MiXCR, one entry per CDR3 protein. Among about 320,000 distinct CDR3 sequences listed, 50% to 70% were seen once.

The rearrangement uses TRBV6-1 and TRBJ1-5; a possible D gene is TRBD1 (5 bases). The TCR was taken from a man between 35 and 55 years old with primary liver carcinoma and hepatitis B virus infection. Sample: peripheral blood. The CDR3 here is CASSEAIQENQPQHF. For the CDR3, the DNA is TGTGCCAGCAGTGAAGCTATACAGGAAAATCAGCCCCAGCATTTT.